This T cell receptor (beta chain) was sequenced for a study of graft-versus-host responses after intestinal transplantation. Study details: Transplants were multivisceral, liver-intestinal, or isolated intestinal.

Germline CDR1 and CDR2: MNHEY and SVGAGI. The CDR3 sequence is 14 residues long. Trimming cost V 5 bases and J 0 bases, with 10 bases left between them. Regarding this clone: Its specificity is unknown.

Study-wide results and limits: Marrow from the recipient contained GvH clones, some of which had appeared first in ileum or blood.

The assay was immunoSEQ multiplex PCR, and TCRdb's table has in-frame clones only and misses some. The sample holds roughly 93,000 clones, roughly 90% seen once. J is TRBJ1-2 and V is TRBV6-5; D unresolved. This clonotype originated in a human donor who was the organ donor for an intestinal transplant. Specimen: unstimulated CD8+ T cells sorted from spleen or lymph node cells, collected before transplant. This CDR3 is CASSQVGANYGYTF. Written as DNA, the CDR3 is TGTGCCAGCAGTCAAGTAGGAGCTAACTATGGCTACACCTTC.